A selection of T cell receptor beta chains follows, all from one sample in a study of T cell repertoires in cytomegalovirus infection. These TCRs are of unknown antigen specificity. TCRdb independently ran MiXCR on the reads; one entry per CDR3 protein. This sample yields about 150,000 distinct CDR3 sequences, of which more than 30% are seen a single time; about 50% belongs to the top ten. The sample in question was CD8+ T cells from cultured PBMCs, obtained from culture after CMV antigen stimulation. The receptors were gathered from a human donor in good health (CMV status not recorded). Some clones in this sample may be carry-over from other donors' samples. Each CDR3 is given with its conserved first and last residue. Fields, in order: clone size, V gene, D gene, J gene, CDR3 length, CDR3 protein. D genes are given only for firm matches. Some rows have no size entry. The others give once, few or many, or a class for an expanded clone.

-	TRBV7-3	-	TRBJ2-7	14	CASSLGGQVGEQYF
few	TRBV7-8	TRBD2	TRBJ2-3	17	CASSARLAGGSTDTQYF
-	TRBV28	-	TRBJ2-7	12	CASSLGTNEQYF
-	TRBV20-1	-	TRBJ1-6	14	CSAGTATYNSPLHF
-	TRBV6-1	TRBD1	TRBJ2-3	15	CASRPGTAVTDTQYF
-	TRBV19	TRBD2	TRBJ2-1	16	CASSDLAVSSYNEQFF
-	TRBV6-6	TRBD1	TRBJ1-2	17	CASSVAGTDWGQGGYTF
-	TRBV28	-	TRBJ1-5	15	CASRPALGSNQPQHF
-	TRBV6-5	-	TRBJ1-1	13	CASRPTGFTEAFF
-	TRBV7-3	TRBD1	TRBJ2-7	13	CASREEGALEQYF
-	TRBV27	-	TRBJ2-1	14	CASSLSGKKNEQFF
few	TRBV9	TRBD2	TRBJ2-1	17	CASSDDPGTSGYNEQFF
once	TRBV19	TRBD1	TRBJ2-2	14	CASRNDRGTGELFF
few	TRBV2	-	TRBJ1-1	16	CASSDWAAKRDTEAFF
-	TRBV7-6	TRBD1	TRBJ2-1	16	CASSFTGTGGLDEQFF
many	TRBV7-8	TRBD2	TRBJ2-5	16	CASSLASGGIQETQYF
-	TRBV14	-	TRBJ1-1	13	CASSKQVNTEAFF
-	TRBV6-1	TRBD2	TRBJ2-3	18	CASSAPRASGGYTDTQYF
few	TRBV7-9	-	TRBJ1-6	16	CASSPTGQGYNSPLHF
few	TRBV7-6	TRBD1	TRBJ2-7	14	CASSFGDRGHEQYF
many	TRBV4-1	TRBD1	TRBJ1-2	16	CASSQKWTGTNYGYTF
few	TRBV7-2	-	TRBJ1-2	15	CASSVYRDLNYGYTF
many	TRBV7-6	-	TRBJ2-2	15	CASSLISANTGELFF
-	TRBV7-9	TRBD1	TRBJ1-4	14	CASSGQGWDEKLFF
-	TRBV12-3/TRBV12-4	-	TRBJ1-1	15	CASSLDSGSYTEAFF
-	TRBV7-2	TRBD2	TRBJ2-5	18	CASTTGRGGNRYQETQYF
many	TRBV4-1	-	TRBJ2-3	12	CASSQVYDTQYF
few	TRBV7-2	-	TRBJ2-7	19	CASSFFKGLGDGTSYEQYF
many	TRBV4-1	-	TRBJ1-2	16	CASSQSSTVQEYGYTF
few	TRBV19	-	TRBJ1-5	19	CASRSWDFPAALHDQPQHF
-	TRBV6-6	-	TRBJ1-5	14	CASSSDLGNQPQHF
-	TRBV27	-	TRBJ2-3	13	CATQTTRTDTQYF
-	TRBV7-4	TRBD1	TRBJ2-7	16	CASSLGEQGSPYEQYF
many	TRBV7-8	-	TRBJ1-5	15	CASSPESWLDQPQHF
-	TRBV2	-	TRBJ1-1	13	CASGDSGYVEAFF
-	TRBV4-1	TRBD1	TRBJ2-7	13	CASSQKTGLEQYF
-	TRBV19	-	TRBJ2-3	18	CASSNTVNRDAFTDTQYF
-	TRBV7-9	-	TRBJ1-1	12	CASSLAGAEAFF
few	TRBV12-3/TRBV12-4	-	TRBJ2-7	14	CASSFVNQNYEQYF
-	TRBV12-3/TRBV12-4	TRBD1	TRBJ2-1	15	CASTLTGGAYNEQFF
-	TRBV12-3/TRBV12-4	TRBD2	TRBJ2-3	13	CASSLGGGVTQYF
-	TRBV7-9	-	TRBJ1-1	11	CASSLDPEAFF
once	TRBV19	-	TRBJ2-1	13	CASSIARNNEQFF
-	TRBV7-9	-	TRBJ2-5	16	CASSSPPITYQETQYF
many	TRBV6-2/TRBV6-3	-	TRBJ2-2	15	CASSYSGLNTGELFF
few	TRBV7-9	-	TRBJ2-2	14	CASDGLGGAGELFF
-	TRBV5-4	-	TRBJ2-5	11	CASTLGETQYF
few	TRBV12-3/TRBV12-4	TRBD2	TRBJ2-7	14	CASSVAGLSYEQYF
-	TRBV7-6	-	TRBJ2-7	15	CASSLFGQPAYEQYF
many	TRBV7-2	-	TRBJ2-7	14	CASSFASLAYEQYF